This is a list of T cell receptor beta chains from one sample in a study of T cells in Graves' hyperthyroidism and ophthalmopathy. Each CDR3 protein gets one entry after TCRdb re-called the multiplex PCR reads with MiXCR. This table has hundreds of thousands of distinct CDR3 sequences, around 15% appearing once. What was sequenced was blood. These receptors all stem from a woman aged 35 to 49 with Graves' ophthalmopathy. Both conserved end residues are part of each CDR3. Each record gives: V gene, D gene, clone size, J gene, CDR3 protein, CDR3 DNA. A D gene is named only where the DNA matches it firmly. Clone size is stated in some rows and not others, as once, few, many or a class when expanded.

v_call: TRBV30; d_call: TRBD1; clone_size: many; j_call: TRBJ1-5; cdr3_aa: CAWSADRGYSNQPQHF; cdr3_nt: TGTGCCTGGAGTGCGGACAGGGGCTATAGCAATCAGCCCCAGCATTTT
v_call: TRBV7-8; d_call: NA; clone_size: many; j_call: TRBJ2-5; cdr3_aa: CASSLRDAPETQYF; cdr3_nt: TGTGCCAGCAGCTTACGGGATGCCCCAGAGACCCAGTACTTC
v_call: TRBV6-1; d_call: NA; clone_size: NA; j_call: TRBJ2-7; cdr3_aa: CASPGGGRLDYEQYF; cdr3_nt: TGTGCCAGCCCAGGCGGGGGCCGACTGGACTACGAGCAGTACTTC
v_call: TRBV28; d_call: TRBD1; clone_size: many; j_call: TRBJ2-6; cdr3_aa: CASGTGDLTSGANVLTF; cdr3_nt: TGTGCCAGCGGCACAGGGGATCTCACCTCTGGGGCCAACGTCCTGACTTTC
v_call: TRBV29-1; d_call: NA; clone_size: many; j_call: TRBJ1-1; cdr3_aa: CSVERGDDTEAFF; cdr3_nt: TGCAGCGTTGAAAGGGGGGATGACACTGAAGCTTTCTTT
v_call: TRBV10-1; d_call: NA; clone_size: NA; j_call: TRBJ2-4; cdr3_aa: CASSESKTGEAIAKNIQYF; cdr3_nt: TGCGCCAGCAGTGAGTCGAAGACGGGAGAAGCTATAGCCAAAAACATTCAGTACTTC
v_call: TRBV12-3/TRBV12-4; d_call: NA; clone_size: many; j_call: TRBJ1-1; cdr3_aa: CASSRALEAFF; cdr3_nt: TGTGCCAGCAGTCGGGCCCTTGAAGCTTTCTTT
v_call: TRBV6-5; d_call: NA; clone_size: many; j_call: TRBJ1-1; cdr3_aa: CASSYVEGEAFF; cdr3_nt: TGTGCCAGCAGTTACGTGGAGGGAGAAGCTTTCTTT
v_call: TRBV28; d_call: NA; clone_size: NA; j_call: TRBJ2-7; cdr3_aa: CASILSGPGGYEQYF; cdr3_nt: TGTGCCAGCATCCTTAGCGGGCCAGGGGGATACGAGCAGTACTTC
v_call: TRBV6-1; d_call: NA; clone_size: many; j_call: TRBJ1-5; cdr3_aa: CASGTDSISPQHF; cdr3_nt: TGTGCCAGCGGGACTGACTCTATATCGCCCCAGCATTTT
v_call: TRBV12-3/TRBV12-4; d_call: NA; clone_size: many; j_call: TRBJ1-2; cdr3_aa: CASSLAEGYTF; cdr3_nt: TGTGCCAGCAGTTTAGCCGAAGGCTACACCTTC
v_call: TRBV20-1; d_call: NA; clone_size: many; j_call: TRBJ2-6; cdr3_aa: CSASVQDGANVLTF; cdr3_nt: TGCAGTGCTAGTGTTCAGGACGGGGCCAACGTCCTGACTTTC
v_call: TRBV28; d_call: NA; clone_size: NA; j_call: TRBJ1-5; cdr3_aa: CASLLASYSNQPQHF; cdr3_nt: TGTGCCAGCCTCCTTGCTAGTTATAGCAATCAGCCCCAGCATTTT
v_call: TRBV28; d_call: NA; clone_size: NA; j_call: TRBJ1-1; cdr3_aa: CASSSRDNPAALNTEAFF; cdr3_nt: TGTGCCAGCAGTTCAAGAGACAATCCGGCCGCCTTGAACACTGAAGCTTTCTTT
v_call: TRBV6-2/TRBV6-3; d_call: NA; clone_size: once; j_call: TRBJ1-5; cdr3_aa: CASRNQRVSNQPQHF; cdr3_nt: TGTGCCAGCAGGAATCAGAGGGTGAGCAATCAGCCCCAGCATTTT
v_call: TRBV4-2; d_call: NA; clone_size: many; j_call: TRBJ1-2; cdr3_aa: CASSQDGGGYTF; cdr3_nt: TGTGCCAGCAGCCAAGATGGGGGTGGCTACACCTTC
v_call: TRBV2; d_call: NA; clone_size: many; j_call: TRBJ1-5; cdr3_aa: CASKLEGGTNQPQHF; cdr3_nt: TGTGCCAGCAAACTGGAGGGCGGAACAAATCAGCCCCAGCATTTT
v_call: TRBV7-9; d_call: NA; clone_size: many; j_call: TRBJ1-1; cdr3_aa: CASSLAGGMNTEAFF; cdr3_nt: TGTGCCAGCAGCTTAGCAGGGGGAATGAACACTGAAGCTTTCTTT
v_call: TRBV5-1; d_call: NA; clone_size: few; j_call: TRBJ1-5; cdr3_aa: CASSLSGNSQPQHF; cdr3_nt: TGCGCCAGCAGCTTGTCAGGGAACAGTCAGCCCCAGCATTTT
v_call: TRBV12-3/TRBV12-4; d_call: TRBD2; clone_size: few; j_call: TRBJ2-2; cdr3_aa: CASRVRTSRELFF; cdr3_nt: TGTGCCAGCAGGGTTCGGACTAGCAGGGAGCTGTTTTTT
v_call: TRBV6-1; d_call: TRBD1; clone_size: few; j_call: TRBJ1-2; cdr3_aa: CASSESSGGSYGYTF; cdr3_nt: TGTGCCAGCAGTGAAAGCTCAGGGGGGAGCTATGGCTACACCTTC
v_call: TRBV19; d_call: NA; clone_size: few; j_call: TRBJ2-7; cdr3_aa: CASSIIMADPYEQYF; cdr3_nt: TGTGCCAGTAGTATAATAATGGCGGACCCCTACGAGCAGTACTTC
v_call: TRBV28; d_call: NA; clone_size: NA; j_call: TRBJ1-2; cdr3_aa: CASSFPNGRGLYGYTF; cdr3_nt: TGTGCCAGCAGTTTCCCCAACGGCCGGGGGCTTTATGGCTACACCTTC
v_call: TRBV12-3/TRBV12-4; d_call: TRBD1; clone_size: many; j_call: TRBJ2-5; cdr3_aa: CASRDRPFGTQYF; cdr3_nt: TGTGCCAGCCGGGACAGGCCTTTTGGGACCCAGTACTTC
v_call: TRBV27; d_call: TRBD2; clone_size: NA; j_call: TRBJ2-7; cdr3_aa: CASTHSGSPSYEQYF; cdr3_nt: TGTGCCAGCACCCATAGCGGGAGTCCCTCCTACGAGCAGTACTTC
v_call: TRBV6-2/TRBV6-3; d_call: NA; clone_size: NA; j_call: TRBJ2-2; cdr3_aa: CASSYVRVPGELFF; cdr3_nt: TGTGCCAGCAGTTACGTAAGGGTCCCCGGGGAGCTGTTTTTT
v_call: TRBV12-3/TRBV12-4; d_call: TRBD2; clone_size: many; j_call: TRBJ2-7; cdr3_aa: CASSFQTSGRYEQYF; cdr3_nt: TGTGCCAGCAGTTTCCAGACTAGCGGGAGATACGAGCAGTACTTC
v_call: TRBV28; d_call: TRBD2; clone_size: many; j_call: TRBJ2-7; cdr3_aa: CASSLYPGVAGAYEQYF; cdr3_nt: TGTGCCAGCAGTTTATACCCTGGTGTAGCGGGAGCCTACGAGCAGTACTTC
v_call: TRBV27; d_call: NA; clone_size: NA; j_call: TRBJ2-2; cdr3_aa: CASRYGRVTGELFF; cdr3_nt: TGTGCCAGCAGATACGGACGGGTCACCGGGGAGCTGTTTTTT
v_call: TRBV28; d_call: TRBD1; clone_size: NA; j_call: TRBJ1-1; cdr3_aa: CASSPIIGTGAQKAFF; cdr3_nt: TGTGCCAGCAGTCCAATCATCGGGACAGGGGCGCAAAAAGCTTTCTTT
v_call: TRBV15; d_call: NA; clone_size: many; j_call: TRBJ2-7; cdr3_aa: CATSRGQGLLYEQYF; cdr3_nt: TGTGCCACCAGCAGGGGCCAGGGACTCCTCTACGAGCAGTACTTC
v_call: TRBV11-2; d_call: TRBD1; clone_size: NA; j_call: TRBJ2-7; cdr3_aa: CASSGDRVSSYEQYF; cdr3_nt: TGTGCCAGCAGCGGGGACAGGGTCAGCTCCTACGAGCAGTACTTC
v_call: TRBV27; d_call: TRBD2; clone_size: many; j_call: TRBJ2-7; cdr3_aa: CASSLEGTRGPYEQYF; cdr3_nt: TGTGCCAGCAGTTTGGAAGGGACTAGAGGTCCCTACGAGCAGTACTTC
v_call: TRBV7-9; d_call: NA; clone_size: few; j_call: TRBJ1-1; cdr3_aa: CASSSVVGAGASF; cdr3_nt: NA
v_call: TRBV4-1; d_call: NA; clone_size: NA; j_call: TRBJ2-7; cdr3_aa: CASSQGTESSYEQYF; cdr3_nt: TGCGCCAGCAGCCAAGGGACGGAATCCTCCTACGAGCAGTACTTC
v_call: TRBV12-3/TRBV12-4; d_call: TRBD1; clone_size: few; j_call: TRBJ2-5; cdr3_aa: CASSSGGGKETQYF; cdr3_nt: TGTGCCAGCAGTTCAGGGGGCGGAAAAGAGACCCAGTACTTC
v_call: TRBV29-1; d_call: NA; clone_size: NA; j_call: TRBJ1-2; cdr3_aa: CSVVPGSYTGYTF; cdr3_nt: TGCAGCGTTGTTCCAGGGTCTTATACTGGCTACACCTTC
v_call: TRBV11-2; d_call: NA; clone_size: many; j_call: TRBJ1-5; cdr3_aa: CASSLGLGDGQPQHF; cdr3_nt: TGTGCCAGCAGCTTGGGGTTAGGGGACGGTCAGCCCCAGCATTTT
v_call: TRBV28; d_call: NA; clone_size: many; j_call: TRBJ1-2; cdr3_aa: CASSLRENYGYTF; cdr3_nt: TGTGCCAGCAGTCTGAGGGAAAACTATGGCTACACCTTC
v_call: TRBV18; d_call: NA; clone_size: NA; j_call: TRBJ1-5; cdr3_aa: CASSRGTLGSNQPQHF; cdr3_nt: TGTGCCAGCTCTCGTGGGACCCTCGGAAGCAATCAGCCCCAGCATTTT
v_call: TRBV28; d_call: NA; clone_size: few; j_call: TRBJ1-1; cdr3_aa: CAAQVMNTEAFF; cdr3_nt: TGTGCCGCTCAGGTTATGAACACTGAAGCTTTCTTT
v_call: TRBV6-2/TRBV6-3; d_call: NA; clone_size: many; j_call: TRBJ2-5; cdr3_aa: CASTLAAGGIQETQYF; cdr3_nt: TGTGCCAGCACCTTAGCGGCAGGCGGGATCCAAGAGACCCAGTACTTC
v_call: TRBV20-1; d_call: NA; clone_size: many; j_call: TRBJ2-7; cdr3_aa: CSALAVEQYF; cdr3_nt: TGCAGTGCTCTCGCAGTAGAGCAGTACTTC
v_call: TRBV20-1; d_call: TRBD1; clone_size: many; j_call: TRBJ2-7; cdr3_aa: CSASAGTGVHEQYF; cdr3_nt: TGCAGTGCTAGTGCCGGGACAGGGGTCCACGAGCAGTACTTC
v_call: TRBV6-1; d_call: NA; clone_size: many; j_call: TRBJ2-3; cdr3_aa: CASSGLSTDTQYF; cdr3_nt: TGTGCCAGCAGCGGACTAAGCACAGATACGCAGTATTTT